These 2 T cell receptor beta chains originate from one sample sequenced in a study of cytomegalovirus exposure and HLA in healthy donors. A multiplex PCR was run with 60 Vbeta primers and 13 Jbeta primers. The method was immunoSEQ multiplex PCR; TCRdb's version includes in-frame clones alone and lacks a portion of them. Among some 150,000 clones listed, around 75% were seen once. Sequences were obtained from PBMCs. Source of these receptors: a man in his sixties in good health and CMV-seronegative.

This clone was observed a few times. This sequence joins TRBV6-1 and TRBJ1-2; unclear D gene. The germline V and J ends were trimmed by 6 bases and 0 bases, with 11 bases remaining between them. CDR3 size: 14 residues. Germline V lookup: CDR1 MNHNS, CDR2 SASEGT. DNA of the CDR3: TGTGCCAGCAGCGCGGAGTACGCTAACTATGGCTACACCTTC. This encodes CASSAEYANYGYTF.

The chain employs TRBV5-4 and TRBJ2-5; 9 bases are shared with TRBD2. J lost 5 bases, V lost 3 bases, and 11 bases had no gene match. The CDR3 spans 16 residues. Germline V gives CDR1 SGHNT, CDR2 YYREEE (reference sequence). The CDR3 coding sequence is TGTGCCAGCAGCTGGATTGGGCGGGAGGGCCGGGAGACCCAGTACTTC. Translation gives CASSWIGREGRETQYF.